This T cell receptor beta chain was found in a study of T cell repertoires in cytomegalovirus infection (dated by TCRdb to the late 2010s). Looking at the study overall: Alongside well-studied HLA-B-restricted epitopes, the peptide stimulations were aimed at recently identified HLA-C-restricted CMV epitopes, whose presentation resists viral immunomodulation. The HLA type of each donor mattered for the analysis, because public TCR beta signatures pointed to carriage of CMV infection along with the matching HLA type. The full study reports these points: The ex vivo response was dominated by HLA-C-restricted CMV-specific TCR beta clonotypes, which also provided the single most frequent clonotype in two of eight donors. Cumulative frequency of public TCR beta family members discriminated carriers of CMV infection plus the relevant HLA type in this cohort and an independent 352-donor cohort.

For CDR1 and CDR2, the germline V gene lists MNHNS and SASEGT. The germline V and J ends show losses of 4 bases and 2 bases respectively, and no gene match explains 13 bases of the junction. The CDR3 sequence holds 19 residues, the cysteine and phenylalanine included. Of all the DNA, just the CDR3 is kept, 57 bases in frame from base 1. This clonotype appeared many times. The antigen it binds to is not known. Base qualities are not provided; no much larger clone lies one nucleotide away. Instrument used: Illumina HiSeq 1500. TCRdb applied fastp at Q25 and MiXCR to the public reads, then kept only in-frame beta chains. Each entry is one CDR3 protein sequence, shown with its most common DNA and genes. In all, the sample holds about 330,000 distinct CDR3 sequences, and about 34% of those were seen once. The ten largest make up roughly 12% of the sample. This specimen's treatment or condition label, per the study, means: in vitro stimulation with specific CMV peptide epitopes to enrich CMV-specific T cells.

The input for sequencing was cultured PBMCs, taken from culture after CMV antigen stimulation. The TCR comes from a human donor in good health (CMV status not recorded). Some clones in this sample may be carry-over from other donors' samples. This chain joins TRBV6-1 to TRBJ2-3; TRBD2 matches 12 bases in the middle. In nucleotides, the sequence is TGTGCCAGCAGTGTTGGTGGACTAGCGGGAAGGGTGGCCACAGATACGCAGTATTTT. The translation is CASSVGGLAGRVATDTQYF.